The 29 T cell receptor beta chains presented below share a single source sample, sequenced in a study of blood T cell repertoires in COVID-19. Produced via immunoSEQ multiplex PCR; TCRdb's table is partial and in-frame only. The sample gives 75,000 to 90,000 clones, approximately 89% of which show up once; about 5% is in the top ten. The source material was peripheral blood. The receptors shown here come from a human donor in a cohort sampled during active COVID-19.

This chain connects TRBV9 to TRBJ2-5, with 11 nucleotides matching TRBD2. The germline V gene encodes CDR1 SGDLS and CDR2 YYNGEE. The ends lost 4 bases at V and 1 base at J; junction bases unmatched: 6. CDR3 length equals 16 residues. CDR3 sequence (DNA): TGTGCCAGCAGCTTTTCCGGGACTAGCGGCCAAGAGACCCAGTACTTC. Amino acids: CASSFSGTSGQETQYF.

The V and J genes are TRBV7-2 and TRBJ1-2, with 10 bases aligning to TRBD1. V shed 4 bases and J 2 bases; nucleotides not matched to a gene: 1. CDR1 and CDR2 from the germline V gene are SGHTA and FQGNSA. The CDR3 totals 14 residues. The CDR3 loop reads CASSSGQGNYGYTF. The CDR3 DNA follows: TGTGCCAGCAGCTCGGGACAGGGGAACTATGGCTACACCTTC.

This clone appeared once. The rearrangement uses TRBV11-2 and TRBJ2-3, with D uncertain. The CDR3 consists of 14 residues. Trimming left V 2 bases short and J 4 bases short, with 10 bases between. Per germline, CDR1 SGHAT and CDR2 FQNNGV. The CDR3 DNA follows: TGTGCCAGCAGCTTAAATCCTCCAGCAGATACGCAGTATTTT. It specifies CASSLNPPADTQYF.

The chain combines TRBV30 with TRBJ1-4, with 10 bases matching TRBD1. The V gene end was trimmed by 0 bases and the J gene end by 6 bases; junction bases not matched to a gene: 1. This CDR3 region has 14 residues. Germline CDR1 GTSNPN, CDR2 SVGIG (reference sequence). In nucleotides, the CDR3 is TGTGCCTGGAGTGTCGGGACAGGGGATGAAAAACTGTTTTTT. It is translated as CAWSVGTGDEKLFF.

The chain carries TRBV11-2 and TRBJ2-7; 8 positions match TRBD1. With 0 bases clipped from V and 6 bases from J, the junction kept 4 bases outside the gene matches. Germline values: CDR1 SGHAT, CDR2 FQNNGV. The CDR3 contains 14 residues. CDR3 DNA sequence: TGTGCCAGCAGCTTAGATCCCAGGGGGCGCGAGCAGTACTTC. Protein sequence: CASSLDPRGREQYF.

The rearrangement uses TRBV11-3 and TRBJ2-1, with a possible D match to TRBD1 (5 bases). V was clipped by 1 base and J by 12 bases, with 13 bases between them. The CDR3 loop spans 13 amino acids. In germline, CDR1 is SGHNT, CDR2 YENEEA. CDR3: CASSLGARTSQFF. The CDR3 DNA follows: TGTGCCAGCAGCTTAGGGGCCCGGACATCGCAGTTCTTC.

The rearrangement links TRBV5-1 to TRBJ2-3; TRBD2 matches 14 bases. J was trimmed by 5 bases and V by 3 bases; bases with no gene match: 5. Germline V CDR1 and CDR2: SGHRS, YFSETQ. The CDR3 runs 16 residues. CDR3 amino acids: CASSSGLAGAEDTQYF. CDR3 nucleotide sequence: TGCGCCAGCAGCTCGGGACTAGCGGGGGCAGAAGATACGCAGTATTTT.

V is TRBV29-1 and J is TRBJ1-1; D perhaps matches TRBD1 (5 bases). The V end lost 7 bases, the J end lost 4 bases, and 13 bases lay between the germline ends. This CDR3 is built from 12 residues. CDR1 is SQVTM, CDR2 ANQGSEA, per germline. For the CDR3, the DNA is TGCAGCGGCGGGGGATTTGGCACTGAAGCTTTCTTT. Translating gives CSGGGFGTEAFF.

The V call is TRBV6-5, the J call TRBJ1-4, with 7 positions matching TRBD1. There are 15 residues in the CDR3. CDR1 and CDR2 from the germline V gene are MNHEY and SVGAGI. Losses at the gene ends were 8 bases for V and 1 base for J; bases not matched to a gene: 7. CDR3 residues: CASLQGWGTNEKLFF. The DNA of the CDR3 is TGTGCCAGCTTACAGGGGTGGGGAACTAATGAAAAACTGTTTTTT.

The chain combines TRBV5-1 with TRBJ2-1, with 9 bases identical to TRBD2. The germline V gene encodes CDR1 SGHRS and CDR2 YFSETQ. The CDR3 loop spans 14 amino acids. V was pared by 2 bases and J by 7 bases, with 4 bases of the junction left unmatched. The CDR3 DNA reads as TGCGCCAGCAGCTTTGGCGGGGGGGTGAATGAGCAGTTCTTC. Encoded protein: CASSFGGGVNEQFF.

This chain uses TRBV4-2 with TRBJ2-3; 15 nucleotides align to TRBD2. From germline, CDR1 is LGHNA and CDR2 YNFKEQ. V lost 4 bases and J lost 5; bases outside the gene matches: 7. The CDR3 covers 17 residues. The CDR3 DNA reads TGTGCCAGCAGCCTTAACGGACTAGCGGGGGGGCAAGATACGCAGTATTTT. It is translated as CASSLNGLAGGQDTQYF.

The CDR3 loop reads CASSREGNTEAFF. CDR3 coding DNA: TGTGCCAGCAGTCGGGAAGGCAACACTGAAGCTTTCTTT. The chain uses TRBV6-4 and TRBJ1-1; D remains unclear. The CDR3 totals 13 residues. Germline CDR1 is MRHNA and CDR2 is SNTAGT. The V gene lost 5 bases and the J gene lost 2 bases, with 9 bases spanning the gap.

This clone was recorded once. CDR3 sequence: CASSQGRSGYNSPLHF. The DNA for the CDR3 is TGCGCCAGCAGCCAAGGCAGGTCGGGGTATAATTCACCCCTCCACTTT. The chain links TRBV4-3 to TRBJ1-6; D is unresolved. V was cut by 1 base and J by 4 bases, with 11 bases left in between. CDR3 size: 16 residues. Per germline, CDR1 LGHNA and CDR2 YSLEER.

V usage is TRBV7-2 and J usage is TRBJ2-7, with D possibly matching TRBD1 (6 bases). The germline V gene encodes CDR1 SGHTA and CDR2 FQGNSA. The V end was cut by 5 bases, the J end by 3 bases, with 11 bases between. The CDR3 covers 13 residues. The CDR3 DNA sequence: TGTGCCAGCAGCCGTGAAGGGGGCTACGAGCAGTACTTC. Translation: CASSREGGYEQYF.

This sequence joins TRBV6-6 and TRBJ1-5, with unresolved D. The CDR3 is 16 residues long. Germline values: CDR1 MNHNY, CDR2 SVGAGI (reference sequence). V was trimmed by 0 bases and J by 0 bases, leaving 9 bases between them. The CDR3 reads CASSYSYPYSNQPQHF. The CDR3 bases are TGTGCCAGCAGTTACTCTTATCCTTATAGCAATCAGCCCCAGCATTTT.

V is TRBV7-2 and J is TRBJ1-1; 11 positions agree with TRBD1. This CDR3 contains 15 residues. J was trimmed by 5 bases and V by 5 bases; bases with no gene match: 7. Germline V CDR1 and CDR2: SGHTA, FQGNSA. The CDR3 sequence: CASSQTGQGDTEAFF. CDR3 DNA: TGTGCCAGCAGCCAGACGGGACAGGGGGATACTGAAGCTTTCTTT.

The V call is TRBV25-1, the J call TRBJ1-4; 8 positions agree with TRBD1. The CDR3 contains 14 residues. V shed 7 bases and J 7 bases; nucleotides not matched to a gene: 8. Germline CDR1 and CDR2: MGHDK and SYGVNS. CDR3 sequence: CASMEDRGGEKLFF. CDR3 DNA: TGTGCCAGCATGGAAGACAGGGGTGGTGAAAAACTGTTTTTT.

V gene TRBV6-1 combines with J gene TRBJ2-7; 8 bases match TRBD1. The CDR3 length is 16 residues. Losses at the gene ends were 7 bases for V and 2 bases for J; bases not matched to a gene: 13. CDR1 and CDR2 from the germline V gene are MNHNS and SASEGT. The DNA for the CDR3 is TGTGCCAGCACTGATCTTTCCGGGACAGGCGCCTACGAGCAGTACTTC. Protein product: CASTDLSGTGAYEQYF.

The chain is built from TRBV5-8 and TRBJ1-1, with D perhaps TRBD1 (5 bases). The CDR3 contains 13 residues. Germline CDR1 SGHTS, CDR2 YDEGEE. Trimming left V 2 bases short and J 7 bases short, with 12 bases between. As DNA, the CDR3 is TGTGCCAGCAGCTTTTCCAGGGTCAGTGAAGCTTTCTTT. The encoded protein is CASSFSRVSEAFF. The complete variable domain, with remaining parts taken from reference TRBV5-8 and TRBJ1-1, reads EAGVTQSPTHLIKTRGQQATLRCSPISGHTSVYWYQQALGLGLQFLLWYDEGEERNRGNFPPRFSGRQFPNYSSELNVNALELEDSALYLCASSFSRVSEAFFGQGTRLTVV.

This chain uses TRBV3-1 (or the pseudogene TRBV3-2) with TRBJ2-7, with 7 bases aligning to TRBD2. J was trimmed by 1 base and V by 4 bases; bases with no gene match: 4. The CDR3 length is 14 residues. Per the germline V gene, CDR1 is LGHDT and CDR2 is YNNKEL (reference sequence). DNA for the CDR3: TGTGCCAGCAGCCGCGGACTAGGTTCCTACGAGCAGTACTTC. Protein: CASSRGLGSYEQYF.

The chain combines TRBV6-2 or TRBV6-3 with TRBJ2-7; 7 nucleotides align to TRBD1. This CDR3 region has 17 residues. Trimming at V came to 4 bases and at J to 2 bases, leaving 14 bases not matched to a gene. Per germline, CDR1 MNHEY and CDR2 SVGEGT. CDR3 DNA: TGTGCCAGCAGTTCAGTAAGGACAGGCCGGAGAGCCTACGAGCAGTACTTC. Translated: CASSSVRTGRRAYEQYF.

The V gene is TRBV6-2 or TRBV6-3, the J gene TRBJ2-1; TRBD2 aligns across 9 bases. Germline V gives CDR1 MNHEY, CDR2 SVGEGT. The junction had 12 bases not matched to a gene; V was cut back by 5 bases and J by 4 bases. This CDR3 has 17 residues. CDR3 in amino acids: CASSGVLAGDIYNEQFF. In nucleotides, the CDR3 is TGTGCCAGCAGTGGGGTTTTAGCGGGGGATATTTACAATGAGCAGTTCTTC.

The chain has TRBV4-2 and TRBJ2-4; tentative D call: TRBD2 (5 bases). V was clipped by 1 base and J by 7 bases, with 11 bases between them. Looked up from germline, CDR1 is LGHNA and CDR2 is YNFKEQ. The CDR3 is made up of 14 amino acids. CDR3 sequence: CASSQALAENIQYF. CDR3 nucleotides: TGTGCCAGCAGCCAAGCCCTAGCAGAGAACATTCAGTACTTC.

The CDR3 region has the DNA TGTGCCAGCAGTGGACAGTCGAACACTGAAGCTTTCTTT. This translates into CASSGQSNTEAFF. The chain is built from TRBV2 and TRBJ1-1, with D perhaps TRBD1 (5 bases). This CDR3 has 13 residues. The ends were cut back, 4 bases at V and 1 base at J, with 7 bases in the middle. Germline values: CDR1 SNHLY, CDR2 FYNNEI.

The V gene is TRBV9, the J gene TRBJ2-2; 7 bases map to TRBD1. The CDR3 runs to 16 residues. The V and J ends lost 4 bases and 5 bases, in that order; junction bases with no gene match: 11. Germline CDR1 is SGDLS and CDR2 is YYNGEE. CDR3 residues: CASSRRGGEGTGELFF. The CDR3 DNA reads TGTGCCAGCAGCCGCCGAGGGGGCGAGGGGACCGGGGAGCTGTTTTTT.

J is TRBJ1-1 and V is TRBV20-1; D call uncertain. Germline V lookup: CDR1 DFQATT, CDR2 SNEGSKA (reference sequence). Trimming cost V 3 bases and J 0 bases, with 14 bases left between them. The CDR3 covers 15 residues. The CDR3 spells CSASAPPNMNTEAFF. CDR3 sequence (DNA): TGCAGTGCTAGTGCCCCTCCAAACATGAACACTGAAGCTTTCTTT.

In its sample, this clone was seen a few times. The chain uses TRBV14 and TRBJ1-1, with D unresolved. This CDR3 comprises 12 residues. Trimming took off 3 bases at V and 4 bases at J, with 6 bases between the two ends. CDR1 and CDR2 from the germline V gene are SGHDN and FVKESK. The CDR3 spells CASSHGGTEAFF. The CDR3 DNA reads TGTGCCAGCAGCCACGGAGGCACTGAAGCTTTCTTT.

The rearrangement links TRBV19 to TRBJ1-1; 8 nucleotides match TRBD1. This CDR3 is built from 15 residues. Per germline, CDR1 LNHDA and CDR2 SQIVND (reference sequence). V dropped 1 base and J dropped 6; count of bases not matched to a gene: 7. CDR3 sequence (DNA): TGTGCCAGTAGTATAGCCCTAACGGGACAGGCTGAAGCTTTCTTT. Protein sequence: CASSIALTGQAEAFF.

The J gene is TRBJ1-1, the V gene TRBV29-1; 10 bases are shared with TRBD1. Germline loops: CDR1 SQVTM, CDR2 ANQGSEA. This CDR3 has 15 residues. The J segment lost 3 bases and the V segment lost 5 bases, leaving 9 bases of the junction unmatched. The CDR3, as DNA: TGCAGCGTTCGGACCCCCGGGACAGGGGACACTGAAGCTTTCTTT. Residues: CSVRTPGTGDTEAFF.